The 29 T cell receptor beta chains presented below share a single source sample, sequenced in a study of CD8 T cells in Susac syndrome. The RNA input was about 0.5 to 1 ug, and it was reverse transcribed with random hexamers. TCRdb passed the immunoSEQ multiplex PCR reads through MiXCR, listing each CDR3 protein once. The sample includes about 300,000 distinct CDR3 sequences, 70% to 90% of them seen just once. Sequences were obtained from CD8+ T cells from PBMCs. These receptors came from a human donor with multiple sclerosis.

CDR3 DNA: TGTGCCAGCAGCCAAGATGGGCAGGGGTTGGATCTGAACACCATATATTTT. Encoded protein: CASSQDGQGLDLNTIYF. This chain connects TRBV4-2 to TRBJ1-3; D perhaps matches TRBD1 (6 bases). The CDR3 length is 17 residues. V was trimmed by 0 bases and J by 7 bases, leaving 19 bases between them. Germline V gene data show CDR1 as LGHNA and CDR2 as YNFKEQ.

The chain links TRBV20-1 to TRBJ1-4; possibly TRBD1 for D (6 bases). Looked up from germline, CDR1 is DFQATT and CDR2 is SNEGSKA (reference sequence). CDR3 length: 17 residues. Trimming removed 7 bases from V and 6 bases from J, with 27 bases in between. The CDR3 sequence: CSVPRIGYYEGDEKLFF. CDR3 nucleotide sequence: TGCAGTGTCCCCCGAATTGGCTACTACGAGGGGGATGAAAAACTGTTTTTT.

In this sample, this clonotype turned up once. CDR3 DNA: TGTGCCACCAGCAGAGATATGGGGAACACAGATACGCAGTATTTT. It specifies CATSRDMGNTDTQYF. The chain uses TRBV15 and TRBJ2-3; D remains ambiguous. Trimming shortened V by 0 bases and J by 2 bases, and 9 bases separated the two germline ends. The CDR3 loop spans 15 amino acids. The germline CDR1 and CDR2 sequences are LNHNV and YYDKDF (reference sequence).

V usage is TRBV30 and J usage is TRBJ2-2; 9 positions match TRBD2. The V gene end was trimmed by 1 base and the J gene end by 3 bases; junction bases not matched to a gene: 3. This CDR3 contains 15 residues. From germline, CDR1 is GTSNPN and CDR2 SVGIG (reference sequence). The CDR3 here is CAWSETSGHTGELFF. DNA for the CDR3: TGTGCCTGGAGTGAGACTAGCGGACACACCGGGGAGCTGTTTTTT.

The V and J genes are TRBV11-2 and TRBJ2-7; TRBD1 agrees at 11 bases. Germline values: CDR1 SGHAT, CDR2 FQNNGV. V lost 1 base, J lost 4 bases, and 6 bases stayed unmatched. The CDR3 extends over 16 amino acids. The CDR3 nucleotides are TGTGCCAGCAGCTTAGTCGGACAGGGGGCGGCTTACGAGCAGTACTTC. Translation gives CASSLVGQGAAYEQYF.

This sequence joins TRBV19 and TRBJ2-2; D remains unclear. With 5 bases removed from V and 6 bases from J, the gap between germline ends came to 13 bases. The CDR3 consists of 14 residues. Germline loops: CDR1 LNHDA, CDR2 SQIVND (reference sequence). In DNA, the CDR3 is TGTGCCAGTAGTTCCCGGCGGTACGCCGGGGAGCTGTTTTTT. The encoded protein is CASSSRRYAGELFF.

The chain is built from TRBV20-1 and TRBJ2-1, with a possible D match to TRBD2 (7 bases). Between the trimmed V and J ends, which lost 6 bases and 4 bases, there was a span of 25 bases. CDR1 is DFQATT and CDR2 is SNEGSKA in the germline V gene (reference sequence). There are 17 residues in the CDR3. The CDR3, as DNA: TGCAGTGCCAGGGGTGCGTCCGCTAGCGGTGGTTACAATGAGCAGTTCTTC. As protein: CSARGASASGGYNEQFF.

This clonotype turned up a few times. This chain links TRBV12-3 or TRBV12-4 with TRBJ2-2, with TRBD2 identical over 12 bases. After removal of 4 bases from V and 10 bases from J, the junction contained 4 bases not matched to a gene. This CDR3 spans 14 amino acids. This CDR3 reads CASSSSGGASELFF. DNA of the CDR3: TGTGCCAGCAGTTCTAGCGGGGGGGCATCGGAGCTGTTTTTT.

The chain is built from TRBV3-1 and TRBJ1-4, with D uncertain. CDR3 size: 15 residues. The V gene's germline CDR1 is LGHDT and CDR2 YNNKEL (reference sequence). V lost 1 base to trimming and J lost 0 bases, with 6 bases between them. CDR3 nucleotide sequence: TGTGCCAGCAGCCAAGGACCTGCAACTAATGAAAAACTGTTTTTT. Translating gives CASSQGPATNEKLFF.

The genes are TRBV23-1 and TRBJ2-3, with D perhaps TRBD1 (5 bases). TRBV23-1 is treated as an ORF (open reading frame) with a function not yet certain. Trimming shortened V by 1 base and J by 2 bases, and 13 bases separated the two germline ends. This CDR3 is 16 amino acids long. The CDR3: CASSQLGRRNTDTQYF. The CDR3 nucleotides are TGCGCCAGCAGTCAATTGGGGCGTCGGAACACAGATACGCAGTATTTT.

The gene calls are TRBV4-3 and TRBJ1-3; D gene uncertain. Germline CDR1 and CDR2: LGHNA and YSLEER. V lost 0 bases to trimming and J lost 8 bases, with 14 bases between them. This CDR3 is 15 amino acids long. The CDR3 region has the DNA TGCGCCAGCAGCCAAGATAGGGCGGGCGGGGACACCATATATTTT. Encoded protein: CASSQDRAGGDTIYF.

This clonotype was counted between two and nine times. J is TRBJ2-1 and V is TRBV6-4; TRBD2 agrees at 11 bases. The CDR3 is 15 residues long. The V segment lost 3 bases and the J segment 7 bases; nucleotides outside the gene matches: 5. Germline V lookup: CDR1 MRHNA, CDR2 SNTAGT. CDR3 loop: CASSEGTSGSNEQFF. DNA of the CDR3: TGTGCCAGCAGTGAAGGAACTAGCGGGAGTAATGAGCAGTTCTTC.

The gene calls are TRBV4-2 and TRBJ2-5, with TRBD2 matching over 7 bases. The V gene's germline CDR1 is LGHNA and CDR2 YNFKEQ. The CDR3 is made up of 16 amino acids. The trim removed 0 bases at V and 1 base at J, leaving 5 bases unmatched. CDR3 bases: TGTGCCAGCAGCCAAGATCCAGCGGGAAGCCAAGAGACCCAGTACTTC. This translates into CASSQDPAGSQETQYF.

V gene TRBV12-3 or TRBV12-4 combines with J gene TRBJ2-3; weak D call: TRBD1 (6 bases). This CDR3 region has 14 residues. V shed 5 bases and J shed 4 bases, with 13 bases lying between them. CDR3 in amino acids: CASSPTGYPDTQYF. The CDR3 nucleotides read TGTGCCAGCAGTCCTACAGGGTACCCAGATACGCAGTATTTT.

V is TRBV6-5 and J is TRBJ2-1, with D hard to call. CDR3 size: 10 residues. CDR1 and CDR2 from the germline V gene are MNHEY and SVGAGI. The V gene lost 8 bases and the J gene lost 9 bases, with 8 bases spanning the gap. The CDR3 protein is CASGSGEQFF. The CDR3 DNA follows: TGTGCCAGCGGGTCCGGTGAGCAGTTCTTC.

This clonotype was counted a few times. The chain is built from TRBV27 and TRBJ2-5; D unresolved. CDR3 length: 14 residues. V was pared by 7 bases and J by 2 bases, with 14 bases between. The germline CDR1 and CDR2 sequences are MNHEY and SMNVEV (reference sequence). In nucleotides, the CDR3 is TGTGCCAGCAAGGTGCGTGCCGGACAAGAGACCCAGTACTTC. Residues: CASKVRAGQETQYF.

The chain combines TRBV13 with TRBJ2-1; D is uncertain. Trimming pared 5 bases from V and 3 bases from J, leaving 17 bases between. Germline V gene sequence: CDR1 PRHDT, CDR2 FYEKMQ (reference sequence). The CDR3 contains 16 residues. The chain's CDR3 is CASSQSDGHYYNEQFF. In nucleotides, the CDR3 is TGTGCCAGCAGCCAGTCCGACGGGCACTACTACAATGAGCAGTTCTTC.

On this clonotype itself: One end of the junction is discordant with germline, which a read error may explain. The CDR3 DNA reads as TGTGCTAGCAGCTCTACCGGGACTGAGGTGTTCACCGGGGAGCTGTTTTTT. It specifies CASSSTGTEVFTGELFF. The chain is built from TRBV7-7 and TRBJ2-2; D is possibly TRBD2 (6 bases). The CDR3 runs to 17 residues. The germline V gene has CDR1 SSHAT and CDR2 FNYEAQ (reference sequence).

The V and J genes are TRBV19 and TRBJ2-3, with TRBD2 matching over 7 bases. CDR1 LNHDA and CDR2 SQIVND come from the germline V gene (reference sequence). The CDR3 runs to 18 residues. After removal of 3 bases from V and 1 base from J, the junction contained 13 bases not matched to a gene. The CDR3 DNA reads as TGTGCCAGTAGTATGGGCCCCCGGCGGGCGGGAGGCACAGATACGCAGTATTTT. This codes for CASSMGPRRAGGTDTQYF.

J is TRBJ2-2 and V is TRBV2; a possible D gene is TRBD2 (6 bases). Between the trimmed V and J ends, which lost 3 bases and 3 bases, there was a span of 8 bases. Germline V gives CDR1 SNHLY, CDR2 FYNNEI. The CDR3 sequence is 14 residues long. The CDR3 sequence: CASSDSGDTGELFF. CDR3 sequence (DNA): TGTGCCAGCAGTGATTCGGGGGACACCGGGGAGCTGTTTTTT.

This sequence joins TRBV6-1 and TRBJ2-7; the match to TRBD2 covers 13 bases. Germline V gene lookup returns CDR1 MNHNS and CDR2 SASEGT. The CDR3 loop spans 18 amino acids. V lost 7 bases to trimming and J lost 7 bases; unmatched junction nucleotides: 19. The CDR3 protein is CASTPISGGEGLAGEQYF. As DNA, the CDR3 is TGTGCCAGCACCCCCATTTCAGGGGGCGAGGGACTAGCGGGAGAGCAGTACTTC.

The chain joins TRBV12-3 or TRBV12-4 to TRBJ2-7; D remains ambiguous. V dropped 6 bases and J dropped 2 bases, with 14 bases sitting between them. This CDR3 is 14 amino acids long. This CDR3 is CASSPESRTYEQYF. The CDR3 DNA reads as TGTGCCAGCAGCCCTGAGTCTCGGACCTACGAGCAGTACTTC.

V is TRBV30 and J is TRBJ2-1; 7 bases map to TRBD1. V dropped 4 bases and J dropped 8; count of bases not matched to a gene: 5. This CDR3 contains 12 residues. Germline lookup yields CDR1 GTSNPN and CDR2 SVGIG (reference sequence). CDR3 bases: TGTGCCTGGAATGGACAGGTCTATGAGCAGTTCTTC. It codes for CAWNGQVYEQFF.

This clonotype appeared a single time. This sequence joins TRBV4-3 and TRBJ1-6; TRBD1 agrees at 7 bases. CDR1 and CDR2 from the germline V gene are LGHNA and YSLEER. After removal of 1 base from V and 10 bases from J, the junction contained 7 bases not matched to a gene. The CDR3 length is 15 residues. The CDR3 DNA is TGCGCCAGCAGCCAAGGGTTGACAGGGTTATCACCCCTCCACTTT. Encoded protein: CASSQGLTGLSPLHF.

V gene TRBV7-2 combines with J gene TRBJ2-3; 11 bases fit TRBD2. CDR1 and CDR2 from the germline V gene are SGHTA and FQGNSA. The CDR3 sequence is 19 residues long. J lost 2 bases, V lost 5 bases, and 15 bases had no gene match. The DNA for the CDR3 is TGTGCCAGCAGCACACCCTATCCCTTTAGCGGGGGGGCCACAGATACGCAGTATTTT. Translated: CASSTPYPFSGGATDTQYF.

The chain employs TRBV3-1 and TRBJ2-3; TRBD2 matches 9 bases. Trimming at V came to 0 bases and at J to 4 bases, leaving 8 bases not matched to a gene. CDR3 size: 17 residues. Germline V CDR1 and CDR2: LGHDT, YNNKEL (reference sequence). The CDR3 region has the DNA TGTGCCAGCAGCCAAGATCGGCTAGCGGGATTCGCAGATACGCAGTATTTT. It codes for CASSQDRLAGFADTQYF.

The chain couples TRBV20-1 to TRBJ2-4, with 12 bases fitting TRBD2. CDR1 is DFQATT and CDR2 is SNEGSKA in the germline V gene (reference sequence). The J segment lost 5 bases and the V segment lost 2 bases, leaving 22 bases of the junction unmatched. The CDR3 runs 21 residues. This CDR3 reads CSARRGFASGGARANENIQYF. The DNA of the CDR3 is TGCAGTGCTAGAAGGGGCTTTGCTAGCGGGGGGGCTCGAGCCAACGAAAACATTCAGTACTTC.

The CDR3 loop is CASSRRPGVISYEQYF. The DNA of the CDR3 is TGTGCCAGCAGCCGGAGACCAGGGGTGATCTCCTACGAGCAGTACTTC. This sequence joins TRBV28 and TRBJ2-7; D perhaps matches TRBD1 (6 bases). V was cut by 6 bases and J by 0 bases, with 18 bases left in between. Germline CDR1 and CDR2: MDHEN and SYDVKM. The CDR3 covers 16 residues. The full variable domain, with the rest looked up from reference TRBV28 and TRBJ2-7, is DVKVTQSSRYLVKRTGEKVFLECVQDMDHENMFWYRQDPGLGLRLIYFSYDVKMKEKGDIPEGYSVSREKKERFSLILESASTNQTSMYLCASSRRPGVISYEQYFGPGTRLTVT.

The V call is TRBV4-3, the J call TRBJ2-1, with TRBD1 as a possible D gene (6 bases). With 3 bases removed from V and 6 bases from J, the gap between germline ends came to 15 bases. The length of the CDR3 is 15 residues. Per germline, CDR1 LGHNA and CDR2 YSLEER. CDR3 amino acids: CASSQGAGEVNEQFF. In nucleotides, the CDR3 is TGCGCCAGCAGCCAGGGGGCCGGTGAAGTCAATGAGCAGTTCTTC.